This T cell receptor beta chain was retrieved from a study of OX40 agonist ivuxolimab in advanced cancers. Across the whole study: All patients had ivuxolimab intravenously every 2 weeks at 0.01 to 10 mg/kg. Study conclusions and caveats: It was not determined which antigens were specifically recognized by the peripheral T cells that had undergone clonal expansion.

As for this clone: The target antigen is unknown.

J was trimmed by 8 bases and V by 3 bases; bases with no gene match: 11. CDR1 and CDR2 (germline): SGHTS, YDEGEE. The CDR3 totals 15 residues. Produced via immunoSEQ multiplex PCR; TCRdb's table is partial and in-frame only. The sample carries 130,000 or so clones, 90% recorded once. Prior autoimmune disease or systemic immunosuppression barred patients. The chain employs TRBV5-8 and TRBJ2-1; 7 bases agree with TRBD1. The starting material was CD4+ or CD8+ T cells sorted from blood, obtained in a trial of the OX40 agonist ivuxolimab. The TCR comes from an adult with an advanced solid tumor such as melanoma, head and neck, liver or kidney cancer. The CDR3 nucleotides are TGTGCCAGCAGCTCCCTAGGGGGCCCTTTGGATGAGCAGTTCTTC. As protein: CASSSLGGPLDEQFF.